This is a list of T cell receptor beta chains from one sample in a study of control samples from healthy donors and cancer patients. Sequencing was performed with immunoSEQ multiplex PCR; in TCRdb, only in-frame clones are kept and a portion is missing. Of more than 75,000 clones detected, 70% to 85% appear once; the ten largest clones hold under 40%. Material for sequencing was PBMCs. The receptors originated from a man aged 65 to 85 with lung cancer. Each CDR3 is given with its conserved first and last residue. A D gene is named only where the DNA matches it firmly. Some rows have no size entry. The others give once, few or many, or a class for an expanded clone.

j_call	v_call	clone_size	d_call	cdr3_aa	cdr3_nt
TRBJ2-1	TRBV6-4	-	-	CASSDSGQGSNNEQFF	TGTGCCAGCAGTGACTCGGGGCAGGGCTCTAACAATGAGCAGTTCTTC
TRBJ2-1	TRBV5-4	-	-	CASSLPGLGAYNEQFF	TGTGCCAGCAGCTTGCCAGGGCTCGGGGCCTACAATGAGCAGTTCTTC
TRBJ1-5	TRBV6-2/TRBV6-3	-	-	CASSPAGQGSNQPQHF	TGTGCCAGCAGCCCAGCGGGGCAGGGATCAAATCAGCCCCAGCATTTT
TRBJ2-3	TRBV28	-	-	CASSRGTAAGDTQYF	TGTGCCAGCAGTCGCGGGACAGCCGCAGGAGATACGCAGTATTTT
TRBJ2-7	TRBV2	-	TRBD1	CASRITGQGYEQYF	TGTGCCAGCAGGATTACGGGACAGGGATACGAGCAGTACTTC
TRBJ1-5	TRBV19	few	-	CASSIGTGTQGPQHF	TGTGCCAGTAGTATAGGTACCGGCACCCAAGGGCCCCAGCATTTT
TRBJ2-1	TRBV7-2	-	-	CASSLGAGRIYNEQFF	TGTGCCAGCAGCTTAGGAGCCGGACGGATTTACAATGAGCAGTTCTTC
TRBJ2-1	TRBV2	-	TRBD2	CASTETSPGEQFF	TGTGCCAGCACTGAGACTAGCCCCGGGGAGCAGTTCTTC
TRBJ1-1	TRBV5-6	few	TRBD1	CASRNSPDWDSTEAFF	TGTGCCAGCCGAAACTCTCCTGACTGGGACAGCACTGAAGCTTTCTTT
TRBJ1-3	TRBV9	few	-	CASPPRNSGNTIYF	TGTGCCAGCCCCCCGCGCAACTCTGGAAACACCATATATTTT
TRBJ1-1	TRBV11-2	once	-	CASSLDLAVSTEAFF	TGTGCCAGCAGCCTCGACTTGGCGGTTAGCACTGAAGCTTTCTTT
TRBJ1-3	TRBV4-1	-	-	CASSGREAGTGNTIYF	TGCGCCAGCAGCGGCAGGGAGGCTGGGACTGGAAACACCATATATTTT
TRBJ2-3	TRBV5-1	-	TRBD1	CASSDTGGTDTQYF	TGCGCCAGCAGCGATACAGGGGGCACAGATACGCAGTATTTT
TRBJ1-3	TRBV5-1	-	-	CASSSRTGNTIYF	TGCGCCAGCAGCTCCCGGACGGGAAACACCATATATTTT
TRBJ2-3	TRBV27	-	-	CASSLSGGFSTDTQYF	TGTGCCAGCAGTTTATCGGGGGGTTTCAGCACAGATACGCAGTATTTT
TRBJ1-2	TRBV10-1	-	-	CASSESGDYGYTF	TGCGCCAGCAGTGAGTCGGGAGACTATGGCTACACCTTC
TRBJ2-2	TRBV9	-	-	CASSWGPAVTGELFF	TGTGCCAGCAGCTGGGGTCCCGCAGTCACCGGGGAGCTGTTTTTT
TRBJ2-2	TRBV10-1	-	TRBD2	CASSEGLGAGELFF	TGCGCCAGCAGTGAGGGACTAGGGGCCGGGGAGCTGTTTTTT
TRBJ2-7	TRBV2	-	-	CASNSGSYEQYF	TGTGCCAGCAATTCAGGCTCCTACGAGCAGTACTTC
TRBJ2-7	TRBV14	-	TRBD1	CASSRTGQAYEQYF	TGTGCCAGCAGCCGAACGGGACAGGCCTACGAGCAGTACTTC
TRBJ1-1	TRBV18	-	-	CASSTVRTEAFF	TGTGCCAGCTCCACGGTCCGGACTGAAGCTTTCTTT
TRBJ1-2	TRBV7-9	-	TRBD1	CASRQQGATYGYTF	TGTGCCAGCAGGCAACAGGGGGCGACGTATGGCTACACCTTC
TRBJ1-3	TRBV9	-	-	CASSPGQFYSGGNTIYF	TGTGCCAGCAGCCCTGGACAGTTTTACTCTGGAGGAAACACCATATATTTT
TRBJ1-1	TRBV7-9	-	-	CASSLVTGKKAEAFF	TGTGCCAGCAGCTTAGTTACTGGGAAGAAGGCTGAAGCTTTCTTT
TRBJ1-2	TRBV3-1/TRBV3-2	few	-	CASSPLYGGRGGYTF	TGTGCCAGCAGCCCGTTATATGGAGGGCGGGGTGGCTACACCTTC
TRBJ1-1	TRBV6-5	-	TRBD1	CASRTTGNLGTEAFF	TGTGCCAGCAGGACGACAGGGAACCTCGGCACTGAAGCTTTCTTT
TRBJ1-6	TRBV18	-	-	CASSPQILNSPLHF	TGTGCCAGCTCACCACAGATCCTTAATTCACCCCTCCACTTT
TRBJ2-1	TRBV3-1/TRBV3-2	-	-	CASSQGNFFGEQFF	TGTGCCAGCAGCCAAGGTAATTTTTTCGGTGAGCAGTTCTTC